Listed below are T cell receptor beta chains from one sample, sequenced in a study of blood T cell repertoires in COVID-19. Produced via immunoSEQ multiplex PCR; TCRdb's table is partial and in-frame only. Among just over 350,000 clones, 75% to 90% were seen once, and the ten largest hold just over 7%. Sample: peripheral blood. These receptors were collected from a woman aged 55-70 years with COVID-19, enrolled during active disease. Both conserved end residues are part of each CDR3. The order of the fields is CDR3 length, V gene, clone size, J gene, D gene, CDR3 DNA, CDR3 protein. D genes are given only for firm matches. Clone size appears in some rows only: once, few, many, or a class for an expanded clone.

14	TRBV6-5	-	TRBJ1-1	-	TGTGCCAGCAGCAGACAGTTCATGAACACTGAAGCTTTCTTT	CASSRQFMNTEAFF
16	TRBV5-1	-	TRBJ1-1	-	TGCGCCAGCAGCAGAGGCGGTGGACTCCTGAACACTGAAGCTTTCTTT	CASSRGGGLLNTEAFF
13	TRBV6-5	-	TRBJ1-1	-	TGTGCCAGCAGTTACGACTGGAACACTGAAGCTTTCTTT	CASSYDWNTEAFF
15	TRBV7-9	-	TRBJ1-2	-	TGTGCCAGCAGCTTGAGTTCGGGCGCGGCGGGTGGCTACACCTTC	CASSLSSGAAGGYTF
15	TRBV6-1	-	TRBJ2-7	TRBD1	TGTGCCAGCAGTGACCACGGACAGGGAGCAGACGAGCAGTACTTC	CASSDHGQGADEQYF
15	TRBV2	-	TRBJ2-1	TRBD2	TGTGCCAGCCGCTCGAGCGGGGGGGCCCGGAATGAGCAGTTCTTC	CASRSSGGARNEQFF
15	TRBV6-2/TRBV6-3	once	TRBJ2-3	-	TGTGCCAGCAGTTACGGAACCCAAGACACGGATACGCAGTATTTT	CASSYGTQDTDTQYF
13	TRBV30	-	TRBJ1-1	-	TGTGCCTGGAGACCAACCGCCACGCGGGGGGCTTTCTTT	CAWRPTATRGAFF
13	TRBV7-9	-	TRBJ1-1	TRBD1	TGTGCCACTTCCTTTCAGGGGGCTTCAACGGCTTTCTTT	CATSFQGASTAFF
16	TRBV18	-	TRBJ1-1	TRBD1	TGTGCCAGCTCACCATCAAGACAGGGGTTAAACACTGAAGCTTTCTTT	CASSPSRQGLNTEAFF
15	TRBV11-2	-	TRBJ2-6	-	TGTGCCAGCAGCTTTCTAGCATCTGGGGCCAACGTCCTGACTTTC	CASSFLASGANVLTF
16	TRBV15	-	TRBJ2-3	-	TGTGCCACCAGCCTAACGACTAGTAAGGGTTTGGATACGCAGTATTTT	CATSLTTSKGLDTQYF
14	TRBV3-1/TRBV3-2	-	TRBJ1-6	-	TGTGCCAGCAGCCAAGTAGTTGGTAATTCACCCCTCCACTTT	CASSQVVGNSPLHF
15	TRBV4-2	-	TRBJ2-7	TRBD2	TGTGCCAGCAGCCAAGAGGCTAGCGGCCCCTACGAGCAGTACTTC	CASSQEASGPYEQYF
15	TRBV6-5	-	TRBJ1-2	-	TGTGCCAGCAGTTACTCTTCCGGGTCGAACTATGGCTACACCTTC	CASSYSSGSNYGYTF
15	TRBV27	once	TRBJ2-3	-	TGTGCCAGCAGTTTGATGAGGACTGTCAAAGATACGCAGTATTTT	CASSLMRTVKDTQYF
16	TRBV4-3	-	TRBJ1-4	-	TGCGCCAGCAGCCAAGATCCAGGACAGAATAATGAAAAACTGTTTTTT	CASSQDPGQNNEKLFF
12	TRBV18	-	TRBJ1-1	TRBD1	TGTGCCAGCTCCAGGGGGAGGACTGAAGCTTTCTTT	CASSRGRTEAFF
13	TRBV6-2/TRBV6-3	-	TRBJ1-1	-	TGTGCCAGCAGTTACTGGACATCCTCTGAAGCTTTCTTT	CASSYWTSSEAFF
16	TRBV28	-	TRBJ1-3	-	TGTGCCAGCAGTGTTCGACGGGGGTTAGTCGGACACACCATATATTTT	CASSVRRGLVGHTIYF
16	TRBV9	-	TRBJ2-1	TRBD2	TGTGCCAGCAGCGTATCCGCTAGCGGGGGCTACAATGAGCAGTTCTTC	CASSVSASGGYNEQFF
15	TRBV5-1	-	TRBJ1-1	-	TGCGCCAGCAACTCAGGGGCCGGACTTAACACTGAAGCTTTCTTT	CASNSGAGLNTEAFF
15	TRBV7-7	-	TRBJ2-2	TRBD2	TGTGCCAGCAGCGGGGGGGTGCCGAACACCGGGGAGCTGTTTTTT	CASSGGVPNTGELFF
13	TRBV7-3	-	TRBJ2-7	-	TGTGCCAGCAGCACAGCGGAAAGTCGGGAGCAGTACTTC	CASSTAESREQYF
19	TRBV19	-	TRBJ1-5	TRBD1	TGTGCCAGTAGTATCTCAGGGGGACTGATCTACAATAGCAATCAGCCCCAGCATTTT	CASSISGGLIYNSNQPQHF
21	TRBV21-1	many	TRBJ2-3	-	TGTGCCAGCAGCAAAGGGGGACTAGGTTTCCGCTCCAGAGGTAGCACAGATACGCAGTATTTT	CASSKGGLGFRSRGSTDTQYF
15	TRBV11-2	once	TRBJ2-1	-	TGTGCCAGCAGCTTAGGGCCGGCGGAATACAATGAGCAGTTCTTC	CASSLGPAEYNEQFF
14	TRBV5-1	-	TRBJ1-2	TRBD1	TGCGCCAGCAGCTTATTGGGACAGACCTATGGCTACACCTTC	CASSLLGQTYGYTF
13	TRBV3-1/TRBV3-2	once	TRBJ1-1	-	TGTGCCAGCAGCCATCAGGGTCGGACTGAAGCTTTCTTT	CASSHQGRTEAFF
13	TRBV5-8	-	TRBJ1-2	-	TGTGCCAGCAGCTTCAACAGGGTTGGGGGCTACACCTTC	CASSFNRVGGYTF
15	TRBV5-1	few	TRBJ2-3	-	TGCGCCAGCAGCTTGGCCCCCACTTACACAGATACGCAGTATTTT	CASSLAPTYTDTQYF
15	TRBV6-2/TRBV6-3	few	TRBJ2-1	-	TGTGCCAGCAGTGACACTGGGGGCGGCTACAATGAGCAGTTCTTC	CASSDTGGGYNEQFF
13	TRBV18	-	TRBJ1-5	-	TGTGCCAGCTCACCGGAGGGGTCTCAGCCCCAGCATTTT	CASSPEGSQPQHF
13	TRBV5-1	-	TRBJ2-7	-	TGCGCCAGCAGCTTTGACAAAGCCTACGAGCAGTACTTC	CASSFDKAYEQYF
15	TRBV6-5	-	TRBJ2-3	TRBD1	TGTGCCAGCAGGCCGAGGACAGGGGGTGCAGATACGCAGTATTTT	CASRPRTGGADTQYF
14	TRBV2	once	TRBJ2-3	-	TGTGCCAGCAGTGACCAGGGGGAGGCAGATACGCAGTATTTT	CASSDQGEADTQYF
14	TRBV7-7	-	TRBJ2-5	-	TGTGCCAGCAGCCTCCAGGGTTCCCAAGAGACCCAGTACTTC	CASSLQGSQETQYF
15	TRBV3-1/TRBV3-2	-	TRBJ1-1	-	TGTGCCAGCAGCCCGAGGGGGGGGCTAGGGTTTGAAGCTTTCTTT	CASSPRGGLGFEAFF
18	TRBV7-6	-	TRBJ2-7	TRBD2	TGTGCCAGCAGCTTACTAGCGGGGGGAGAATACAGCTCCTACGAGCAGTACTTC	CASSLLAGGEYSSYEQYF
13	TRBV7-2	once	TRBJ1-1	-	TGTGCCAGCAGCTTATCTATGAACACTGAAGCTTTCTTT	CASSLSMNTEAFF
15	TRBV7-3	-	TRBJ1-4	TRBD1	TGTGCCAGCAGCCCGGGACAGGGGGCTTGGGAAAAACTGTTTTTT	CASSPGQGAWEKLFF
16	TRBV5-8	-	TRBJ2-1	TRBD2	TGTGCCAGCAGAGCGAGGGCGGGGGGGAAGTACAATGAGCAGTTCTTC	CASRARAGGKYNEQFF
13	TRBV11-2	-	TRBJ1-2	-	TGTGCCAGCAGCTTAGGCAGTAGGGGTGGCTACACCTTC	CASSLGSRGGYTF
17	TRBV4-3	-	TRBJ2-7	TRBD2	TGCGCCAGCAGCCAAGATCTCATAGCGGGGGGAACCTACGAGCAGTACTTC	CASSQDLIAGGTYEQYF
11	TRBV29-1	-	TRBJ1-2	-	TGCAGCGCGGAGGGGGGGAATGGCTACACCTTC	CSAEGGNGYTF
12	TRBV19	-	TRBJ2-5	-	TGTGCCAGTAGATCTGGGGGGGAGACCCAGTACTTC	CASRSGGETQYF
12	TRBV11-3	-	TRBJ1-4	-	TGTGCCAGCAGCTCACAGGTCGAAAAACTGTTTTTT	CASSSQVEKLFF
12	TRBV28	-	TRBJ2-7	TRBD2	TGTGCCAGCAGTCTGGGACTATACGAGCAGTACTTC	CASSLGLYEQYF
13	TRBV5-4	few	TRBJ1-1	-	TGTGCCAGCAGACCAGGAGGGAACACTGAAGCTTTCTTT	CASRPGGNTEAFF
15	TRBV3-1/TRBV3-2	-	TRBJ1-3	TRBD1	TGTGCCAGCAGCCGACCGGGGGACAGGGGAAACACCATATATTTT	CASSRPGDRGNTIYF
15	TRBV4-3	-	TRBJ2-1	-	TGCGCCAGCAGCCAACTGACGAGCGACTACAATGAGCAGTTCTTC	CASSQLTSDYNEQFF
13	TRBV5-1	-	TRBJ1-3	-	TGCGCCAGCAGCCTAAACTCTGGAAACACCATATATTTT	CASSLNSGNTIYF
10	TRBV19	-	TRBJ1-1	-	TGTGCCAGTCGCCGGGGGGAAGCTTTCTTT	CASRRGEAFF
16	TRBV6-6	-	TRBJ2-2	TRBD2	TGTGCCAGCACCCGGGGGGGGACGGCGAACACCGGGGAGCTGTTTTTT	CASTRGGTANTGELFF